Reported below is one TCR beta chain. Use of 60 Vbeta and 13 Jbeta primers characterized the PCR. Repertoires were generated with immunoSEQ multiplex PCR, while TCRdb's copy carries only in-frame clones and drops some. This table holds 100,000 to 150,000 clones, 80% found once. The data stem from a study of cytomegalovirus exposure and HLA in healthy donors. Germline lookup yields CDR1 SGHRS and CDR2 YFSETQ. CDR3 length: 14 residues. V was pared by 4 bases and J by 3 bases, with 4 bases of the junction left unmatched. V gene TRBV5-1 combines with J gene TRBJ1-5; 7 bases map to TRBD1. The receptor's source is a man aged 30 to 39 in good health and CMV-seropositive. The sample taken for sequencing was PBMCs. The CDR3 region has the DNA TGCGCCAGCAGCCCGACAGGGCCCAATCAGCCCCAGCATTTT. The encoded protein is CASSPTGPNQPQHF.